The 3 T cell receptor beta chains below come from one sample, sequenced in a study of TIL therapy for anti-PD-1-resistant metastatic lung cancer. Sequencing used immunoSEQ v3. Profiling relied on immunoSEQ multiplex PCR, and the TCRdb table lists in-frame clones only, not all of them. Counted here are about 25,000 clones, around 70% occurring once; the ten biggest clones make up around 6.9%. Sample time point: pre-treatment sample, taken before nivolumab and TIL therapy. Pleural nodules or supraclavicular lymph nodes made up most of the excised metastases sampled. The sample was tumor tissue, taken at baseline. The receptors stem from a person aged 25 to 85 with non-small cell lung cancer.

This CDR3 is CASGLVRGAQYEQYF. CDR3 DNA: TGTGCTAGTGGTTTGGTGCGGGGGGCCCAATACGAGCAGTACTTC. The J gene is TRBJ2-7, the V gene TRBV12-5; 8 nucleotides match TRBD2. The CDR3 is 15 residues long. Germline assignment: CDR1 LGHNT and CDR2 FRNRAP. The V segment lost 0 bases and the J segment 4 bases; nucleotides outside the gene matches: 5. The whole variable domain, filled in from reference TRBV12-5 and TRBJ2-7, reads DARVTQTPRHKVTEMGQEVTMRCQPILGHNTVFWYRQTMMQGLELLAYFRNRAPLDDSGMPKDRFSAEMPDATLATLKIQPSEPRDSAVYFCASGLVRGAQYEQYFGPGTRLTVT.

The J gene is TRBJ2-5, the V gene TRBV11-2; 14 nucleotides line up with TRBD2. With 6 bases clipped from V and 7 bases from J, the junction kept 7 bases outside the gene matches. This CDR3 contains 15 residues. The V gene's germline CDR1 is SGHAT and CDR2 FQNNGV. CDR3 region: CASRGTSGGLGTQYF. DNA of the CDR3: TGTGCCAGCAGAGGGACTAGCGGGGGCTTAGGGACCCAGTACTTC.

The rearrangement joins TRBV4-1 to TRBJ2-3; 11 positions match TRBD2. J gave up 1 base and V 4 bases, and 13 bases lay outside the gene matches. This CDR3 has 19 residues. The V gene's germline CDR1 is MGHRA and CDR2 YSYEKL. The CDR3 protein is CASSPQTSGGGGGTDTQYF. Written as DNA, the CDR3 is TGCGCCAGCAGCCCACAAACTAGCGGGGGAGGAGGCGGCACAGATACGCAGTATTTT.